This T cell receptor beta chain was documented in a study of cytomegalovirus exposure and HLA in healthy donors. Study-wide results and limits: Confirmation in vitro established that three CMV-associated chains were specific for CMV antigens. Rarity characterized most TCR sequences, yet some public TCRs appeared in many donors. Cytomegalovirus association was listed for under 200 TCR beta chains. The classifier reportedly diagnosed cytomegalovirus status with high sensitivity and specificity.

Germline V gene lookup returns CDR1 LNHDA and CDR2 SQIVND (reference sequence). The J segment lost 4 bases and the V segment lost 1 base, leaving 6 bases of the junction unmatched. The CDR3 length is 16 residues. Comments on this clone: The antigen is unknown.

The protocol was immunoSEQ multiplex PCR, while the TCRdb copy is restricted to in-frame clones and leaves out a portion. The sample has some 120,000 clones; approximately 91% are singletons. What was sequenced was PBMCs. This chain uses TRBV19 with TRBJ2-1, with 8 bases that match TRBD2. The TCR originated in a woman between 18 and 30 years old in good health and CMV-seronegative. The CDR3 coding sequence is TGTGCCAGTAGTATAGTCTCGGCGGGGGGATACAATGAGCAGTTCTTC. Its protein is CASSIVSAGGYNEQFF.